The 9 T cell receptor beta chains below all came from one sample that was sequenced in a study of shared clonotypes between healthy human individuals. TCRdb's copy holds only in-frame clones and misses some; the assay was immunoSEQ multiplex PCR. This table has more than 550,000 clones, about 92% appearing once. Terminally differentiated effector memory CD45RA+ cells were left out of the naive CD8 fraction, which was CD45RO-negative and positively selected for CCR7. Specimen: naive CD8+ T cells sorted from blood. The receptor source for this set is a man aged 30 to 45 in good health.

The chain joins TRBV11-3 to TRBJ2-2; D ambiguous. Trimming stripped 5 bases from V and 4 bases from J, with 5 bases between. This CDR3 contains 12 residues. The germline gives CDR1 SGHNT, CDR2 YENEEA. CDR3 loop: CASSTTTGELFF. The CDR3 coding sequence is TGTGCCAGCAGCACCACCACCGGGGAGCTGTTTTTT.

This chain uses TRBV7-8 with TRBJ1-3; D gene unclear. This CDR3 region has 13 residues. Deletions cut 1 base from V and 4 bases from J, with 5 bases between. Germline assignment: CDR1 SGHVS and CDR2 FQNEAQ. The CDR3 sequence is CASSLDGGNTIYF. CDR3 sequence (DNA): TGTGCCAGCAGCTTAGACGGGGGAAACACCATATATTTT.

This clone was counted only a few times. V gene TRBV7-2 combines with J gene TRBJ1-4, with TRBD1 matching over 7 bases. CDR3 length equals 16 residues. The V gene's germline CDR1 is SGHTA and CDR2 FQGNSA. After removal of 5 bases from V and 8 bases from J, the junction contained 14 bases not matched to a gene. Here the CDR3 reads CASSGPGQLGPEKLFF. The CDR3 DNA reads TGTGCCAGCAGCGGACCGGGACAGCTGGGACCCGAAAAACTGTTTTTT.

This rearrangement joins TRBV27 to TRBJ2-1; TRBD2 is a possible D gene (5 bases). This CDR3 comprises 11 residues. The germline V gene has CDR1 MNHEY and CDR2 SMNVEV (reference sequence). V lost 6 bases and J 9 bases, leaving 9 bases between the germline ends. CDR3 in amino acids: CASRREREQFF. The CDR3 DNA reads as TGTGCCAGCAGAAGGGAGCGTGAGCAGTTCTTC.

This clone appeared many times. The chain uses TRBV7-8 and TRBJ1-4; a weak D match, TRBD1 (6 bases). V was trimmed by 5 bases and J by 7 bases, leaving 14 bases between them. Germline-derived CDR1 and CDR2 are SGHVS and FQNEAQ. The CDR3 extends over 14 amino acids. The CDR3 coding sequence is TGTGCCAGCAGCCCCAACCGGGACACTGAAAAACTGTTTTTT. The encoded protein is CASSPNRDTEKLFF.

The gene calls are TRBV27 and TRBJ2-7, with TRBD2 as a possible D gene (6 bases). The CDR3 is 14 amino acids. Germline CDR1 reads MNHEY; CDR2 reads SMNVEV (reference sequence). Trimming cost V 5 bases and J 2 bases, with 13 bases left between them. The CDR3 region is CASSLTSSAYEQYF. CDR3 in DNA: TGTGCCAGCAGTCTCACGTCTAGCGCCTACGAGCAGTACTTC.

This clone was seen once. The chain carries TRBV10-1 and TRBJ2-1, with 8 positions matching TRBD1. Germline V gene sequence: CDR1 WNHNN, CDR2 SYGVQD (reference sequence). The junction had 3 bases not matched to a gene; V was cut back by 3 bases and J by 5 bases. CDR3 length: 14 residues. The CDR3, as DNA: TGCGCCAGCAGTGATCGGACAGGGCACAATGAGCAGTTCTTC. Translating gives CASSDRTGHNEQFF.

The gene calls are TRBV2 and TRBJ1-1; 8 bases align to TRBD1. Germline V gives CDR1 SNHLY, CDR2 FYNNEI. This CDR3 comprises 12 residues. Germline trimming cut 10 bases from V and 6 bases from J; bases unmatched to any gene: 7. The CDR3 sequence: CATSGGWAEAFF. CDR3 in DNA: TGTGCCACCTCAGGGGGCTGGGCTGAAGCTTTCTTT.

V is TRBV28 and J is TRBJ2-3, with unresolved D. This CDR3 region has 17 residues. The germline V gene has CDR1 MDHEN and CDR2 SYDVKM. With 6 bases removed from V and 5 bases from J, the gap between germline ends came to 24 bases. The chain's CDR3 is CASRPDPGVQVRDTQYF. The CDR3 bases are TGTGCCAGCAGGCCCGACCCCGGTGTTCAGGTGAGAGATACGCAGTATTTT.